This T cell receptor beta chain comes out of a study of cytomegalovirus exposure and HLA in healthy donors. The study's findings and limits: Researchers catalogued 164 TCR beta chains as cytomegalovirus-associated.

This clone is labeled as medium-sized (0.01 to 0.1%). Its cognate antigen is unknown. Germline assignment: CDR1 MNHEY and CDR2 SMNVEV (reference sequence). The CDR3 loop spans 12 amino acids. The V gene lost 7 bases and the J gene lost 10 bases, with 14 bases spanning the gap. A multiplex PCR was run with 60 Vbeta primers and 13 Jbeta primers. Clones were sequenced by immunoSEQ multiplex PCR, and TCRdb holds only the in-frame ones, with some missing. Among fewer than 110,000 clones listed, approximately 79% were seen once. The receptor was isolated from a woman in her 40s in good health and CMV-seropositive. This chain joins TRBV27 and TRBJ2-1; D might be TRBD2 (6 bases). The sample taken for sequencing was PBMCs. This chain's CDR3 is CASNWPGVEQFF. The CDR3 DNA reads TGTGCCAGCAATTGGCCGGGGGTCGAGCAGTTCTTC.